This entry describes one TCR beta chain. Germline-derived CDR1 and CDR2 are WNHNN and SYGVQD (reference sequence). Unmatched junction bases numbered 7, after V lost 3 bases and J lost 12 bases. This CDR3 spans 12 amino acids. Sequencing was performed with immunoSEQ multiplex PCR; in TCRdb, only in-frame clones are kept and a portion is missing. The sample contains approximately 120,000 clones, around 83% of which appear only once. Indicated time point: baseline pretreatment blood. As for treatment: 15 Gy SBRT to primary tumor, nephrectomy 4 weeks later. The record originates from a study of radiation and T cells in renal cell carcinoma.

The clonotype comes from an older woman with renal cell carcinoma. Material: blood, obtained from a patient whose treatment included radiotherapy and nephrectomy. This chain connects TRBV10-1 to TRBJ2-7; TRBD1 matches 8 bases. Here the CDR3 reads CASSDGTGLRYF. Written as DNA, the CDR3 is TGCGCCAGCAGTGACGGGACAGGCCTCAGGTACTTC.